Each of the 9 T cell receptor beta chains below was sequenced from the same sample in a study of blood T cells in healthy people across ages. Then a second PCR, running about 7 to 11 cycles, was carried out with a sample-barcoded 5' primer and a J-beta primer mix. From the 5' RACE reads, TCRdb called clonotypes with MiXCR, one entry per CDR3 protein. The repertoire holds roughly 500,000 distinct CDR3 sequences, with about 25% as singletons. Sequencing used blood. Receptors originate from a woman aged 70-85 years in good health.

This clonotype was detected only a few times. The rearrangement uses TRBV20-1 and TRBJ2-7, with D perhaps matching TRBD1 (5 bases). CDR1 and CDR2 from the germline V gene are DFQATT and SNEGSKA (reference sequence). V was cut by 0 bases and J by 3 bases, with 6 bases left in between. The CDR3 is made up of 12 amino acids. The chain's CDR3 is CSAREGDYEQYF. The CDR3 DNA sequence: TGCAGTGCTAGAGAAGGGGACTACGAGCAGTACTTC.

CDR3 DNA sequence: TGTGCCTGGAGTGTATGGGGGTGGGACGCTGAAGCTTTCTTT. Translation: CAWSVWGWDAEAFF. The chain combines TRBV30 with TRBJ1-1, with D perhaps TRBD1 (5 bases). The V gene lost 0 bases and the J gene lost 6 bases, with 14 bases spanning the gap. This CDR3 region has 14 residues. Germline V gene lookup returns CDR1 GTSNPN and CDR2 SVGIG (reference sequence).

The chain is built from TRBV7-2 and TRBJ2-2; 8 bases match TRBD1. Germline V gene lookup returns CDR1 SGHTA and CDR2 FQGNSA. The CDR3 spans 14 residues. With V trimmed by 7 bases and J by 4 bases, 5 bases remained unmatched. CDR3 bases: TGTGCCAGCACCGCACAGGGGGGCACCGGGGAGCTGTTTTTT. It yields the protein CASTAQGGTGELFF.

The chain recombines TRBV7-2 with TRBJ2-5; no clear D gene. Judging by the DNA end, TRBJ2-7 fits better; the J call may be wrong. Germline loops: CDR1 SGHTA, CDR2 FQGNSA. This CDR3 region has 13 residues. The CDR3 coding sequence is TGTGCCAGCAGCTTAGCATGGGACTACGAGCAGTACTTC. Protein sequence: CASSLAWDYEQYF.

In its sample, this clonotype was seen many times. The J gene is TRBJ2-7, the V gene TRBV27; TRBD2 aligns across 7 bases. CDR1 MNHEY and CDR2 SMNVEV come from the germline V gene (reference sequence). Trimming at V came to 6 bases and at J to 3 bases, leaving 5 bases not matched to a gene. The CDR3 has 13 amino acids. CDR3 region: CASRERGVYEQYF. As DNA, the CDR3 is TGTGCCAGCAGGGAGCGGGGCGTCTACGAGCAGTACTTC.

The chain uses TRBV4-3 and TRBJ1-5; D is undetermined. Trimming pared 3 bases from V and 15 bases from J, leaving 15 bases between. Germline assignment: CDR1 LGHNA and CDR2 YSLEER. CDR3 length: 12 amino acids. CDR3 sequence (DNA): TGCGCCAGCAGCCACGCCCCCGGGCAGTGGCATTTT. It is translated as CASSHAPGQWHF.

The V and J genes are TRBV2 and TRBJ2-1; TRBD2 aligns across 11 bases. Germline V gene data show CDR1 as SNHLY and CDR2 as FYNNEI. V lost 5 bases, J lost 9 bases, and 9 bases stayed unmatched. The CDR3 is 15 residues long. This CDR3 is CASSFRASGRTEQFF. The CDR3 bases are TGTGCCAGCAGTTTCCGGGCTAGCGGGAGGACTGAGCAGTTCTTC.

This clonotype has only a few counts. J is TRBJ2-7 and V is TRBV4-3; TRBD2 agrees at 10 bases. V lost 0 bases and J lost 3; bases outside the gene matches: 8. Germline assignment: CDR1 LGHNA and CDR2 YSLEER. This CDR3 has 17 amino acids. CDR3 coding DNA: TGCGCCAGCAGCCAAGACAGGGCTAGCGGGGGTAGCTACGAGCAGTACTTC. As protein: CASSQDRASGGSYEQYF.

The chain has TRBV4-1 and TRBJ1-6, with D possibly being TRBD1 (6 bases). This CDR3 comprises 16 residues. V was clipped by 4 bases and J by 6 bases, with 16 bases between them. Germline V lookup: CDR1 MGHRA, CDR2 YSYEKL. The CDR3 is CASSLQGVPVNSPLHF. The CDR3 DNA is TGCGCCAGCAGCCTACAGGGTGTTCCTGTTAATTCACCCCTCCACTTT.